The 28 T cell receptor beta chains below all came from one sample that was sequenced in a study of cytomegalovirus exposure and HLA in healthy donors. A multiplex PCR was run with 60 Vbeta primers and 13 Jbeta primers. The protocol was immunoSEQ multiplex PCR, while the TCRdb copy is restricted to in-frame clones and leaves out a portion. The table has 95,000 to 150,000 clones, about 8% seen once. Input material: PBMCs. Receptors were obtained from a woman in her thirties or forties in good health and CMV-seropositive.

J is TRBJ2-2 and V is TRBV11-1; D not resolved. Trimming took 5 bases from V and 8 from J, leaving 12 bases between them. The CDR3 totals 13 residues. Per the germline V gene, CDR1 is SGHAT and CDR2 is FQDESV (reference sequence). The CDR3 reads CASSPPVVGELFF. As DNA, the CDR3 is TGTGCCAGCAGCCCCCCTGTCGTGGGGGAGCTGTTTTTT.

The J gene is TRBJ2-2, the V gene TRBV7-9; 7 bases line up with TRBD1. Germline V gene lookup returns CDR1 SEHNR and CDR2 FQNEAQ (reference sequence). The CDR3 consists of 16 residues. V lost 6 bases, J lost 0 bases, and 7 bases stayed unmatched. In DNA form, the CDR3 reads TGTGCCAGCAGTTTCCGGGACAGAGCGAACACCGGGGAGCTGTTTTTT. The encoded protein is CASSFRDRANTGELFF.

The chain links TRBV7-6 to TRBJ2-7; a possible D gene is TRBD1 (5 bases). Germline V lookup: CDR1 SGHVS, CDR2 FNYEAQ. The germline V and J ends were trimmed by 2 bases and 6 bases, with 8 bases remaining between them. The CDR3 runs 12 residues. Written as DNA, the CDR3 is TGTGCCAGCAGCTTAAGGGGTGGCGAGCAGTACTTC. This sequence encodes CASSLRGGEQYF.

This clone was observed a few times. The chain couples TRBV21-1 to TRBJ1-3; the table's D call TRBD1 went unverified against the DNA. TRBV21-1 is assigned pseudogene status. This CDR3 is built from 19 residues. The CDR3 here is CASTADRGQLYTSGNTIYF. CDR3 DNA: TGTGCCAGCACAGCCGACAGGGGGCAACTCTATACCTCTGGAAACACCATATATTTT.

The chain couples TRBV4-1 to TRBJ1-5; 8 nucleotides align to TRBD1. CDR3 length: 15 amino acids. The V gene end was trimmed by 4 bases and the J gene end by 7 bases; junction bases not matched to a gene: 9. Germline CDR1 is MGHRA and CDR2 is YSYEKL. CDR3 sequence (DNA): TGCGCCAGCAGCCTGTGGACAGGGAAGGGACAGCCCCAGCATTTT. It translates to CASSLWTGKGQPQHF.

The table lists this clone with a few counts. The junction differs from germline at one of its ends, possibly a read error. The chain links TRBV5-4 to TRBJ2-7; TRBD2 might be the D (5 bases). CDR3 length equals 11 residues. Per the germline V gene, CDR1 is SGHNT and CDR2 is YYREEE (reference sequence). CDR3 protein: CASSLGWRVDF. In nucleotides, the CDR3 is TGTGCCAGCAGCTTGGGGTGGCGGGTGGATTTC.

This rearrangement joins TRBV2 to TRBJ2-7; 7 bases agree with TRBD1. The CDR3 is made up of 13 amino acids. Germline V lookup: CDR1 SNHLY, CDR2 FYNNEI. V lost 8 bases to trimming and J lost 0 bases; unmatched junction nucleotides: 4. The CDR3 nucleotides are TGTGCCAGCGGGACAGCCGGCTCCTACGAGCAGTACTTC. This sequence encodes CASGTAGSYEQYF.

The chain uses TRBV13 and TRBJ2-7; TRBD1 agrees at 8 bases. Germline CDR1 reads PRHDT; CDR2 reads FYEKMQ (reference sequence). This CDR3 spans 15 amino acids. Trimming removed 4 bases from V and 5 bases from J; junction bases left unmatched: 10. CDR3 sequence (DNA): TGTGCCAGCAGCTCAACAGGGGGGAAAGTCCACGAGCAGTACTTC. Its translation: CASSSTGGKVHEQYF.

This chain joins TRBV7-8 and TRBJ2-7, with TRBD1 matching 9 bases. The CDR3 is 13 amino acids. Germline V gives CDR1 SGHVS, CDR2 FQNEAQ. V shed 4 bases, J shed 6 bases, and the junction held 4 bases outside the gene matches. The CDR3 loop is CASSSDRGSEQYF. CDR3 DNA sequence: TGTGCCAGCAGCTCAGACAGGGGGAGCGAGCAGTACTTC.

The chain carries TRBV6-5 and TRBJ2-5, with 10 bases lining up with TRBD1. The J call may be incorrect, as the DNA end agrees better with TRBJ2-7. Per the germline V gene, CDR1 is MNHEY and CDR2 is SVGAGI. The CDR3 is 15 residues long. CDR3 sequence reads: CASSYPGTGAYEQYF. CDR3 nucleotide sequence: TGTGCCAGCAGTTACCCCGGGACAGGGGCCTACGAGCAGTACTTC.

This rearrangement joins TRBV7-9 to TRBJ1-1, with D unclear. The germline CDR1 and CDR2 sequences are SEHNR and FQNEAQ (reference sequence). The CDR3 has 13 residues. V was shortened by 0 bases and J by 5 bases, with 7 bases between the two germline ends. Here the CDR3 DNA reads TGTGCCAGCAGCTTAGCGGTCGGGACTGAAGCTTTCTTT. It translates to CASSLAVGTEAFF.

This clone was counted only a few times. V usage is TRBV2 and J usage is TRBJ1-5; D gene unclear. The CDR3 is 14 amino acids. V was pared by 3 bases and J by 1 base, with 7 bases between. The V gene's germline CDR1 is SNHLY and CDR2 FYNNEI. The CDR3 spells CASSDGNSNQPQHF. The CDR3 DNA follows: TGTGCCAGCAGTGACGGGAACAGCAATCAGCCCCAGCATTTT.

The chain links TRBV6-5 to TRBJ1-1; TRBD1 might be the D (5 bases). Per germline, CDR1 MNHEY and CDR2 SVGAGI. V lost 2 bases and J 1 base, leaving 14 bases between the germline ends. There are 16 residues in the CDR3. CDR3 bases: TGTGCCAGCAGTTACGGCGAGGCGGGGACGAACACTGAAGCTTTCTTT. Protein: CASSYGEAGTNTEAFF.

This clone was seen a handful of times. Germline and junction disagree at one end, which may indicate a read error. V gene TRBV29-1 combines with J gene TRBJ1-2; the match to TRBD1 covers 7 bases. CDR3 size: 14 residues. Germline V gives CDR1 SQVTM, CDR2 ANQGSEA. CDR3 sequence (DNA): TGCAGCGTTGAAGAATGGGACAGCATATATGGCCACACCTTT. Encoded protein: CSVEEWDSIYGHTF.

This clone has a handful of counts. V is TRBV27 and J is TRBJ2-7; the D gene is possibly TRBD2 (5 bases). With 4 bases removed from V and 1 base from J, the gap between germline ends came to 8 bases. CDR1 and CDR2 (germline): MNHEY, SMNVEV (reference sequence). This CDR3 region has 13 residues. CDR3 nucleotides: TGTGCCAGCAGTTGGGAGAGTTCCTACGAGCAGTACTTC. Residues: CASSWESSYEQYF.

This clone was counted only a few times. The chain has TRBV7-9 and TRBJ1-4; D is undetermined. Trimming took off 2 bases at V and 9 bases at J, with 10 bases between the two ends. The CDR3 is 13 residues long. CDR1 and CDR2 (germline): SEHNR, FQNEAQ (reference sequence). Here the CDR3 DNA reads TGTGCCAGCAGCTTACCAGCGGGTCAAAAACTGTTTTTT. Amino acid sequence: CASSLPAGQKLFF.

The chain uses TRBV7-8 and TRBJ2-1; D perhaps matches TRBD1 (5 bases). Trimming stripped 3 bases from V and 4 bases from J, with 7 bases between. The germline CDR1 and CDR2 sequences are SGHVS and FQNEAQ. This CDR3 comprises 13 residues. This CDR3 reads CASSLWTYNEQFF. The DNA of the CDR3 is TGTGCCAGCAGCTTGTGGACATACAATGAGCAGTTCTTC.

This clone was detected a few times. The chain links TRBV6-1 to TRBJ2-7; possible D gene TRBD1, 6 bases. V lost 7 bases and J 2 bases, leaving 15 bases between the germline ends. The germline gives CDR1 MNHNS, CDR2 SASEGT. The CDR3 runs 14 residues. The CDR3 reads CASTEVGQTYEQYF. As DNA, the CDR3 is TGTGCCAGCACAGAGGTAGGACAGACCTACGAGCAGTACTTC.

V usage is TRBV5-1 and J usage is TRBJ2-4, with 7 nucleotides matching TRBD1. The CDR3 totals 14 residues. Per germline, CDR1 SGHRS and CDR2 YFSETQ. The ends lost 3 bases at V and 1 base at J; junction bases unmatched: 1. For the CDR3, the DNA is TGCGCCAGCAGCTGGGGACAGGCCAAAAACATTCAGTACTTC. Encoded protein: CASSWGQAKNIQYF.

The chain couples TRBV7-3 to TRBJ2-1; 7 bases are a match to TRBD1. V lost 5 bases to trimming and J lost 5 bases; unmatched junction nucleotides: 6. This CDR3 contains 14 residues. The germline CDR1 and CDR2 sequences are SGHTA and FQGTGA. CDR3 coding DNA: TGTGCCAGCAGCCGATCCACAGGGGACAATGAGCAGTTCTTC. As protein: CASSRSTGDNEQFF.

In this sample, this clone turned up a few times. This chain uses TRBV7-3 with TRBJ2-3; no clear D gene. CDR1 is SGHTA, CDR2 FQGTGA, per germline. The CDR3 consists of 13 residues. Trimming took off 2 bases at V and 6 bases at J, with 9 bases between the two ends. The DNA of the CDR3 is TGTGCCAGCAGCTTATATTCTACTGATACGCAGTATTTT. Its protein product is CASSLYSTDTQYF.

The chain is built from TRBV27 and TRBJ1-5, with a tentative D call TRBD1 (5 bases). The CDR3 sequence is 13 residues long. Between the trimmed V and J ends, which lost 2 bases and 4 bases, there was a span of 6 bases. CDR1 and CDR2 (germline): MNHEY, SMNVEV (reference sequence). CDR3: CASSLQGNQPQHF. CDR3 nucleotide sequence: TGTGCCAGCAGTTTACAGGGAAATCAGCCCCAGCATTTT.

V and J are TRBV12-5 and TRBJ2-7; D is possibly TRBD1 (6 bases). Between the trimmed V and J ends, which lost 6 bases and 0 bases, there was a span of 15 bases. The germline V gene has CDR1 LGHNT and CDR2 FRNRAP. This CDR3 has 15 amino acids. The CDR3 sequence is CASGVTGPSSYEQYF. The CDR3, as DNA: TGTGCTAGTGGGGTGACAGGACCCAGCTCCTACGAGCAGTACTTC.

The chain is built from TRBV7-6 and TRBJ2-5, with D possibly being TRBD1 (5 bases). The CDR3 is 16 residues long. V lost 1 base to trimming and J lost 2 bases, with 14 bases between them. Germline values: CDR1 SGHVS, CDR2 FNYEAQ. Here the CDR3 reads CASSLVGESLQETQYF. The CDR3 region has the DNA TGTGCCAGCAGCTTAGTAGGGGAAAGCTTGCAAGAGACCCAGTACTTC.

The DNA of the CDR3 is TGTGCCAGCAGTTCGGAGAATCAGCCCCAGCATTTT. Translated, it gives CASSSENQPQHF. This chain joins TRBV5-4 and TRBJ1-5; D is uncertain. Looked up from germline, CDR1 is SGHNT and CDR2 is YYREEE (reference sequence). The V end lost 5 bases, the J end lost 4 bases, and 7 bases lay between the germline ends. The CDR3 extends over 12 amino acids.

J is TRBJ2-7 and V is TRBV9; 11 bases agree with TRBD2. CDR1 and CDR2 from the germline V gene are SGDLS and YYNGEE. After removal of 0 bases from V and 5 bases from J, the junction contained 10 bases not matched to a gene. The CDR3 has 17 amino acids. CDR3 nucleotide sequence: TGTGCCAGCAGCGTAGGTGGTAGCGGGGGGGCCTGGGACGAGCAGTACTTC. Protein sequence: CASSVGGSGGAWDEQYF.

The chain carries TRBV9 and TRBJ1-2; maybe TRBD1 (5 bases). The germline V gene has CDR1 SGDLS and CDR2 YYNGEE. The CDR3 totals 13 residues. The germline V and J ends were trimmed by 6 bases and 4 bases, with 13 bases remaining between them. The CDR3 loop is CASNSRGSYGYTF. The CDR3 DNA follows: TGTGCCAGCAATAGTAGGGGATCCTATGGCTACACCTTC.

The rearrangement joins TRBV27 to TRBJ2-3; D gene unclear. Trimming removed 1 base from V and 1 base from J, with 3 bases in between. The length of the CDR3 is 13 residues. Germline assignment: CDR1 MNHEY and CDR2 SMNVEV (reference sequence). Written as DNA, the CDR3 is TGTGCCAGCAGTTTATTCGGCACAGATACGCAGTATTTT. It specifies CASSLFGTDTQYF.